This is a list of T cell receptor beta chains from one sample in a study of blood T cell repertoires in COVID-19. Assay: immunoSEQ multiplex PCR; the TCRdb copy retains only in-frame clones and omits some. The repertoire has about 160,000 clones, around 82% of them found once; the top ten carry 15% to 20%. The sample was PBMCs or T cells enriched from blood (not recorded which). The receptors derive from a man in his 60s who had recovered from COVID-19. The CDR3 runs from the conserved cysteine through the conserved F or W. Clone size is not always given. Where it is, it says once, few, many or a class for expanded clones.

v_gene	j_gene	abundance	CDR3aa
TRBV18	TRBJ2-2	NA	CASSPPGLAGYTGELFF
TRBV2	TRBJ1-1	few	CASTPGQGWNTEAFF
TRBV10-3	TRBJ1-5	few	CAISESGITIPNQPQHF
TRBV2	TRBJ2-7	once	CASSGGVFEQYF
TRBV9	TRBJ2-5	NA	CASSVGTSGGVFQETQYF
TRBV10-3	TRBJ2-2	NA	CAISESGGDSGAGELFF
TRBV30	TRBJ1-2	few	CAWTLDRSYGYTF
TRBV11-2	TRBJ2-1	once	CASSPWTSGVSGSYNEQFF
TRBV6-5	TRBJ1-1	NA	CASRRDTEAFF
TRBV5-1	TRBJ2-7	few	CASSPNQQGYEQYF
TRBV29-1	TRBJ2-1	NA	CSVVGAGTGYNEQFF
TRBV7-9	TRBJ1-6	NA	CASTPQGLSYNSPLHF
TRBV6-1	TRBJ2-7	NA	CASSEGWGGPYEQYF
TRBV10-3	TRBJ2-7	NA	CAISGTGDEQYF
TRBV5-1	TRBJ2-3	NA	CASSLTGGTTDTQYF
TRBV7-6	TRBJ2-1	NA	CASSFYLAADNEQFF
TRBV7-9	TRBJ2-1	NA	CASQRGSRVHNEQFF
TRBV28	TRBJ2-1	NA	CASSNYRGSSYNEQFF
TRBV5-1	TRBJ1-4	NA	CASSFSAGINEKLFF
TRBV4-1	TRBJ2-1	NA	CASSQLLLVNNEQFF
TRBV20-1	TRBJ2-1	NA	CSASAGYEQFF
TRBV6-4	TRBJ1-2	NA	CASSAGTGAGYTF
TRBV7-7	TRBJ2-5	NA	CASSRLRTSGETQYF
TRBV4-1	TRBJ1-1	NA	CASSPREGGIYTEAFF
TRBV7-3	TRBJ2-1	NA	CASSRTGSRNEQFF
TRBV5-4	TRBJ2-3	few	CASSLSTDTQYF
TRBV7-9	TRBJ1-1	NA	CASSLLQDTEAFF
TRBV29-1	TRBJ1-2	NA	CSASGQGYGGYTF
TRBV2	TRBJ2-3	NA	CASSEGGRVNTQYF
TRBV2	TRBJ1-5	few	CASRAHRGPSNQPQHF
TRBV24-1	TRBJ2-5	once	CATSDYRGLQETQYF
TRBV27	TRBJ2-7	NA	CASSLGPLGAEQYF
TRBV9	TRBJ2-3	NA	CASSVGRLAGGVADTQYF
TRBV7-3	TRBJ2-1	NA	CASSFILAASYNEQFF
TRBV24-1	TRBJ1-2	NA	CATSRDSHNYGYTF
TRBV5-5	TRBJ1-5	once	CASSRQGPSQPQHF
TRBV2	TRBJ1-2	NA	CASTIQLPGTGRGYTF
TRBV3-1/TRBV3-2	TRBJ1-2	few	CASSQGLRNYGYTF
TRBV6-6	TRBJ1-2	NA	CASSPRGPGNGYTF
TRBV28	TRBJ2-7	NA	CASTLGGTSGAYYTYEQYF
TRBV5-1	TRBJ2-7	NA	CASSQPGRYEQYF
TRBV6-5	TRBJ1-1	NA	CASSTQGQYTEAFF
TRBV6-1	TRBJ1-2	NA	CASSPDSYGYTF